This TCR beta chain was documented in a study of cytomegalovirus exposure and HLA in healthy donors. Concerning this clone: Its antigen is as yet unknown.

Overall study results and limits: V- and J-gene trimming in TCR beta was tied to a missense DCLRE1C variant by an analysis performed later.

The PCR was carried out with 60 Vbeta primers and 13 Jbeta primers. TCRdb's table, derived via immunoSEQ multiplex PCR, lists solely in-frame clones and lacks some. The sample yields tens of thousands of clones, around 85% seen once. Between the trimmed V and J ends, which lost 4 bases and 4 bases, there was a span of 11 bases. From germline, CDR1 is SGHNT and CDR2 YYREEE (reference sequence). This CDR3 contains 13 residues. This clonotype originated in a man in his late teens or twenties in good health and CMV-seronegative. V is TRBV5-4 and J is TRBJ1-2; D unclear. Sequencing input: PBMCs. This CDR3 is CASSLGEIYGYTF. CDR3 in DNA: TGTGCCAGCAGCCTCGGGGAAATCTATGGCTACACCTTC.